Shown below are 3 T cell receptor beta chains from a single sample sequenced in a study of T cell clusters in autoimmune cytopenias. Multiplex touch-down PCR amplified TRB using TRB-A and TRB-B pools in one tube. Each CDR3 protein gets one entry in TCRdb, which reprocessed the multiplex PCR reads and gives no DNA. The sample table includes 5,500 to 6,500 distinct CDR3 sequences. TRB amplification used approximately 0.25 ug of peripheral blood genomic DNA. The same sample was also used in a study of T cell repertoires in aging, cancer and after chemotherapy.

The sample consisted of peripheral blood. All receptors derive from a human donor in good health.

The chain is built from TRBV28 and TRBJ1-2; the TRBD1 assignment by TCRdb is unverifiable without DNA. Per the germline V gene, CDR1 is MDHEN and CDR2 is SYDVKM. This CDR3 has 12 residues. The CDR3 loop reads CASEQGDYGYTF.

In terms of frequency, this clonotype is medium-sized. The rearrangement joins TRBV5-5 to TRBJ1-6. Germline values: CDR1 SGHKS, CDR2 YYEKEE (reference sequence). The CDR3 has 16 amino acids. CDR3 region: CASSFLISRDNSPLHF.

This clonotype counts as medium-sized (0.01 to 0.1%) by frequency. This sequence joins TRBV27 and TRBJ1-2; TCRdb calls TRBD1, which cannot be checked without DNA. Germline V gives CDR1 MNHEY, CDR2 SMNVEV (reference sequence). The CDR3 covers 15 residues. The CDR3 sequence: CASSLTGLPNYGYTF.